This note documents a single T cell receptor (beta chain) sequence. This clonotype was recorded a few times. Its antigen has not been determined. The record has no base qualities; no much larger clone is one base away. Per the publication, the time point label means: patch test 3, about 24 weeks after DPC sensitization. According to the study, the label for this sample's treatment or condition signals: therapeutic diphenylcyclopropenone sensitization with weekly scalp DPC. At every patch-test visit, the blood draw took place before the patch test was put on. To be eligible, patients had to be aged 18 to 70, diagnosed with alopecia and judged suitable for DPC therapy, while pregnant patients were excluded. Total RNA was isolated from unfractionated whole blood collected in Tempus Blood RNA tubes. Library preparation employed RACE. Sequencing relied on a NextSeq 500. During library preparation, unique molecular identifiers were attached to individual cDNA molecules so that TCRs could be counted quantitatively and reproducibly. Both TCR alpha and TCR beta chains were sequenced from each blood RNA sample. In the authors' own workflow: Samples had a median of roughly 100,000 TCRs, with a range from 23,224 to 690,600. V, J and CDR3 annotation of the TCR reads was performed with the Decombinator software suite. Every sample was subsampled to the same number of TCRs (28,000) for the PS versus PT1 abundance plots. TCRs were defined as expanded if absent before sensitization and observed at least eight times at the 2-week time point. TCRdb itself trimmed the public reads at Q25 with fastp, ran MiXCR and retained productive beta chains. Every entry covers one CDR3 protein and lists the most common genes and DNA from its rows. The V and J calls, along with clone size, are taken from TCRdb and not from the paper's own processing. This sample has more than 95,000 distinct CDR3 sequences in its table, and 34% of those were observed once. The ten biggest clones cover more than 2.5% of the sample.

Sequences MDHEN (CDR1) and SYDVKM (CDR2) are obtained from the germline V gene. V lost 4 bases and J lost 2 bases; the stretch between them is 6 bases long. From cysteine to phenylalanine, the CDR3 is 13 amino acids long. Solely the CDR3 DNA is kept, with 39 bases framed from the first base. This sample was included in a study of human T cells and chemical hapten exposure (dated by TCRdb to the early 2020s). A note on the overall study: For sensitization, 2% DPC in acetone was applied to a 2 cm by 2 cm area of upper inner arm skin. Blood samples were taken from patients before sensitization (week 0) and then at 2, 6 and about 24 weeks after DPC sensitization. The mostly female patient cohort included alopecia areata with under or over 50% scalp involvement, alopecia totalis and alopecia universalis. Libraries were pooled for sequencing, and variation in per-sample TCR yields was attributed mainly to small differences in library volumes within the pool. Patch testing was performed on the upper back with Finn chambers containing 0.01% DPC, and the patch tests were scored after 6 days according to International Contact Dermatitis Research Group standards. For TCR sequencing, blood came from over 25 alopecia patients at anywhere from one to four time points (pre-sensitization, 2, 6 and 24 weeks). Patients additionally received weekly therapeutic DPC doses to the scalp throughout the approximately 25-week study period. This study followed changes in the peripheral blood TCR repertoire in vivo during primary and secondary sensitization of alopecia patients to the hapten diphenylcyclopropenone (DPC).

Points the paper makes about the study in general: All patients had alopecia, a presumed autoimmune disease, so their immune response might differ from that of healthy individuals. After repeated subsampling, the strength of the expansion versus patch-test correlation and the threshold at which it became significant changed. Significantly more large CDR3 similarity clusters were formed by expanded TCRs than by pre-sensitization or healthy control sets, consistent with antigen-driven responses. DPC sensitization did not change the number of TCRs with a frequency above 1 in 1000, and there was no evidence of changes in global repertoire structure. Patch test score was positively correlated with the number of PT1 expanded TCRs, with significance at thresholds 8, 16 and 32 but not at 4.

This chain is built from TRBV28 and TRBJ1-5; the D gene is not confidently resolved. The specimen was whole blood, collected in connection with sensitization to the hapten diphenylcyclopropenone (DPC). This sequence originates from a man aged 35 to 55 with alopecia areata. Some clones in this sample may be carry-over from other donors' samples. DNA sequence: TGTGCCAGCAGTTCGAAGGGCAATCAGCCCCAGCATTTT. This is translated as CASSSKGNQPQHF.